This TCR beta chain was sequenced during a study of T-cell memory formation after mild COVID-19. TCRdb reprocessed the 5' RACE reads with MiXCR, giving one entry per CDR3 protein. The sample has roughly 450,000 distinct CDR3 sequences; 15% to 20% are singletons. A few counts support this clonotype. Sequencing was done on a sample of PBMCs or a T cell subset sorted from them (not recorded which). The origin of this receptor is an adult woman who had mild COVID-19 (a few samples of this study predate the infection). Cell type and time point are not known.

CDR3 nucleotides: TGCGCCAGCAGCTTGGCCCGTGCAGGACATGAGCAGTTCTTC. Protein product: CASSLARAGHEQFF. The chain uses TRBV5-1 and TRBJ2-1; D is ambiguous. Germline V gene sequence: CDR1 SGHRS, CDR2 YFSETQ. V was cut by 0 bases and J by 8 bases, with 12 bases left in between. The CDR3 runs 14 residues.